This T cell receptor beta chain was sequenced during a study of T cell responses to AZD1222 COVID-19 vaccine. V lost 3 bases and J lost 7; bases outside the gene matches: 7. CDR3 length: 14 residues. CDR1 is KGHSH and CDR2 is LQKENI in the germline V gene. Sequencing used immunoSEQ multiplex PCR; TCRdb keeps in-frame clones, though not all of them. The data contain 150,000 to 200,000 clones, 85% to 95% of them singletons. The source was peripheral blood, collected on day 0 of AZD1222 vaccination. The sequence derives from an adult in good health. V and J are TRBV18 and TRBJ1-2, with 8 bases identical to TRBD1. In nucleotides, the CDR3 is TGTGCCAGCTCACCCGTGGCAGGGGGCAGTGGCTACACCTTC. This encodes CASSPVAGGSGYTF. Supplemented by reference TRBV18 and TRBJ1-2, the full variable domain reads NAGVMQNPRHLVRRRGQEARLRCSPMKGHSHVYWYRQLPEEGLKFMVYLQKENIIDESGMPKERFSAEFPKEGPSILRIQQVVRGDSAAYFCASSPVAGGSGYTFGSGTRLTVV.